The rows below give T cell receptor beta chains drawn from one sample of a study of metastatic and nonmetastatic thyroid tumors. TCRdb ran MiXCR on the PCR reads. This table holds about 27,000 clones, roughly 15% found once. Sequencing was carried out using blood. The receptors shown here come from a male donor with papillary thyroid cancer or a benign thyroid nodule (not recorded which). Some clones in this sample may be carry-over from other donors' samples. Both conserved end residues are part of each CDR3. Fields, in order: clone size, J gene, V gene, D gene, CDR3 protein, CDR3 DNA. The D gene is left open where the match is weak. Rows give clone size only sometimes, using once, few, many, or a class for an expanded clone.

many	TRBJ2-3	TRBV19	.	CASSIISGFPDTQYF	TGTGCCAGTAGTATCATATCAGGGTTCCCAGATACGCAGTATTTT
.	TRBJ2-7	TRBV4-1	.	CASSLSGSGTAGEQYF	TGCGCCAGCAGCCTTTCTGGAAGCGGGACAGCGGGCGAGCAGTACTTC
many	TRBJ2-3	TRBV7-9	.	CASSLVRDTQYF	TGTGCCAGCAGCTTAGTTCGGGATACGCAGTATTTT
large	TRBJ1-2	TRBV14	TRBD1	CASSQDAGGIYGYTF	TGTGCCAGCAGCCAAGACGCAGGGGGGATCTATGGCTACACCTTC
few	TRBJ2-6	TRBV6-1	.	CASSLVSGANFLTF	TGTGCCAGCAGTCTAGTGTCCGGGGCCAACTTCCTGACTTTC
many	TRBJ1-5	TRBV7-9	.	CASSLEAHIQHF	TGTGCCAGCAGCTTAGAGGCCCACATCCAGCATTTT
.	TRBJ2-7	TRBV7-2	.	CASRDTPSSYEQYF	TGTGCCAGCAGAGACACCCCCTCCTCCTACGAGCAGTACTTC
many	TRBJ2-3	TRBV5-1	.	CASSFGQGGVDTQYF	TGCGCCAGCAGTTTTGGACAGGGAGGGGTAGATACGCAGTATTTT
medium-sized	TRBJ2-3	TRBV10-1	.	CASSDGLWGWSADTQYF	TGCGCCAGCAGCGACGGTTTATGGGGATGGAGTGCAGATACGCAGTATTTT
many	TRBJ2-5	TRBV6-1	.	CASRRTRQQETQYF	TGTGCCAGCCGACGGACCCGCCAACAAGAGACCCAGTACTTC
many	TRBJ2-5	TRBV6-5	TRBD1	CASSYHPRTGLGYQETQYF	TGTGCCAGCAGTTACCACCCCCGGACAGGTTTGGGGTACCAAGAGACCCAGTACTTC
.	TRBJ1-6	TRBV5-5	.	CARSLDVGSPLHF	TGTGCCAGAAGCTTGGATGTTGGTTCACCACTCCACTTT
.	TRBJ2-7	TRBV6-5	.	CASSYSQGQQYF	TGTGCCAGCAGTTACTCTCAGGGGCAGCAGTACTTC
.	TRBJ1-5	TRBV4-1	.	CASSQESGAGWSQHF	TGCGCCAGCAGCCAAGAATCCGGGGCCGGTTGGTCCCAGCATTTT
many	TRBJ1-1	TRBV6-1	.	CASSASWNTEAFF	TGTGCCAGCAGCGCAAGTTGGAACACTGAAGCTTTCTTT
many	TRBJ2-7	TRBV7-3	.	CASSLDSPYEQYF	TGTGCCAGCAGCTTAGACAGCCCCTACGAGCAGTACTTC
many	TRBJ2-2	TRBV18	.	CASSPLQANTGELFF	TGTGCCAGCTCACCGTTACAGGCGAACACCGGGGAGCTGTTTTTT
many	TRBJ2-5	TRBV19	TRBD2	CASSRGLADQETQYF	TGTGCCAGTAGTAGGGGACTAGCGGACCAAGAGACCCAGTACTTC
many	TRBJ1-3	TRBV20-1	.	CSASGGTRGDGDTIYF	TGCAGTGCTAGTGGGGGCACCCGCGGGGACGGAGACACCATATATTTT
many	TRBJ2-3	TRBV6-6	.	CASSYGDESTDTQYF	TGTGCCAGCAGTTACGGGGATGAGAGCACAGATACGCAGTATTTT
.	TRBJ2-7	TRBV28	.	CASRPGPDYEQYF	TGTGCCAGCAGACCCGGGCCAGACTACGAGCAGTACTTC
many	TRBJ2-7	TRBV6-1	.	CASSKHYSYEQYF	TGTGCCAGCAGCAAACATTATAGCTACGAGCAGTACTTC
medium-sized	TRBJ1-2	TRBV5-1	TRBD1	CASSLETGYGYTF	TGCGCCAGCAGCTTGGAGACAGGGTATGGCTACACCTTC
many	TRBJ2-1	TRBV12-3/TRBV12-4	TRBD1	CASRPGTGTNEQFF	TGTGCCAGCAGACCCGGGACAGGGACCAATGAGCAGTTCTTC
.	TRBJ2-7	TRBV7-9	.	CASSLAQGKQYF	TGTGCCAGCAGCTTGGCGCAGGGGAAGCAGTACTTC
many	TRBJ1-2	TRBV20-1	TRBD1	CSARDEEGAYGYTF	TGCAGTGCTAGAGATGAAGAGGGGGCCTATGGCTACACCTTC
many	TRBJ2-1	TRBV7-8	TRBD2	CASITGTSGIGEQFF	TGTGCCAGCATCACCGGGACTAGCGGGATCGGTGAGCAGTTCTTC
many	TRBJ2-3	TRBV12-3/TRBV12-4	TRBD1	CASSADRSTDTQYF	TGTGCCAGCAGCGCGGACAGGTCCACAGATACGCAGTATTTT
many	TRBJ1-2	TRBV6-1	.	CASNPRSGGYTF	TGTGCCAGCAATCCCAGGAGTGGAGGCTACACCTTC
.	TRBJ2-1	TRBV2	.	CASRGLAIDNEQFF	TGTGCCAGCAGGGGTCTAGCGATTGACAATGAGCAGTTCTTC
many	TRBJ2-2	TRBV18	.	CASSPISNGGELFF	TGTGCCAGCTCACCGATATCCAACGGCGGGGAGCTGTTTTTT
.	TRBJ1-6	TRBV6-1	TRBD1	CAISRGQVNSPLHF	TGTGCCATCAGCCGGGGACAGGTGAATTCACCCCTCCACTTT
many	TRBJ2-2	TRBV30	.	CALGGTAGTGELFF	TGTGCCTTGGGAGGGACAGCCGGCACCGGGGAGCTGTTTTTT
many	TRBJ1-4	TRBV11-2	.	CASSLETPWEKLFF	TGTGCCAGCAGCTTAGAGACCCCTTGGGAAAAACTGTTTTTT
many	TRBJ2-1	TRBV19	TRBD2	CASSRLAGGINEQFF	TGTGCCAGTAGCAGACTAGCGGGAGGTATTAATGAGCAGTTCTTC
.	TRBJ2-3	TRBV5-1	TRBD2	CASSFAVAGGLQTQYF	TGCGCCAGCAGCTTTGCCGTAGCTGGGGGACTACAGACGCAGTATTTT
many	TRBJ1-2	TRBV5-4	.	CAGSLTGATNYGYTF	TGTGCCGGCAGCCTAACAGGTGCAACAAACTATGGCTACACCTTC
many	TRBJ1-2	TRBV4-1	.	CASSRAGLRGYTF	TGCGCCAGCAGCCGAGCGGGACTGAGGGGCTACACCTTC
many	TRBJ2-2	TRBV6-4	.	CASSKGLPGELFF	TGTGCCAGCAGTAAGGGACTCCCCGGGGAGCTGTTTTTT
many	TRBJ2-7	TRBV7-3	.	CASSSTTGFSSVQYF	TGTGCCAGCAGCTCCACCACAGGGTTTTCCTCTGTGCAGTACTTC
.	TRBJ2-7	TRBV20-1	.	CSAKGIAEISYEQYF	TGCAGTGCTAAGGGAATAGCGGAAATCTCCTACGAGCAGTACTTC
many	TRBJ2-3	TRBV9	.	CASSGGSTDTQYF	TGTGCCAGCAGCGGCGGGAGCACAGATACGCAGTATTTT
.	TRBJ2-1	TRBV6-1	.	CAGEVRVGEQFF	TGTGCCGGGGAGGTCCGGGTCGGTGAGCAGTTCTTC
many	TRBJ2-7	TRBV6-1	.	CASSYGVEQYF	TGTGCCAGCAGTTATGGGGTCGAGCAGTACTTC
many	TRBJ2-1	TRBV7-3	TRBD2	CASSWLAGATYNEQFF	TGTGCCAGCAGCTGGCTAGCGGGAGCCACCTACAATGAGCAGTTCTTC
.	TRBJ1-2	TRBV2	.	CASSCANYGYTF	TGTGCCAGCAGCTGCGCAAACTATGGCTACACCTTC
many	TRBJ1-5	TRBV15	.	CATSRGGLNQPQHF	TGTGCCACCAGCAGAGGGGGGCTGAATCAGCCCCAGCATTTT
.	TRBJ1-6	TRBV5-5	.	CSSSLYVGSPLHF	TGTTCCAGCAGCTTGTATGTTGGTTCACCCCTCCACTTT
many	TRBJ2-5	TRBV5-1	TRBD2	CASSLTSGRQETQYF	TGCGCCAGCAGCTTGACTAGCGGGAGACAAGAGACCCAGTACTTC
many	TRBJ1-3	TRBV6-1	.	CASSETMDAGNTIYF	TGTGCCAGCAGTGAAACTATGGACGCGGGAAACACCATATATTTT